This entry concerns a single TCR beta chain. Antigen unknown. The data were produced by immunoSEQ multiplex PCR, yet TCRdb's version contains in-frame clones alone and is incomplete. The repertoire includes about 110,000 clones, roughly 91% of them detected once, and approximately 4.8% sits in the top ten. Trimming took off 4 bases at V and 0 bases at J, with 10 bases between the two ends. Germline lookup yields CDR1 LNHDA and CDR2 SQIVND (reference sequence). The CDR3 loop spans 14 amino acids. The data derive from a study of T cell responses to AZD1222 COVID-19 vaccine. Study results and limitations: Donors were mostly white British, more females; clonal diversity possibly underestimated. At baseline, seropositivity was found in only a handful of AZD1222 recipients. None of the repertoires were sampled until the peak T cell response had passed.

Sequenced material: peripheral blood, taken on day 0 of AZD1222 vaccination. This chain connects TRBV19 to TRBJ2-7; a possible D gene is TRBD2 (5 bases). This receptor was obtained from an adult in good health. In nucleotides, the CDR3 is TGTGCCAGTAGTAATAGCCGGGACTCCTACGAGCAGTACTTC. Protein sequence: CASSNSRDSYEQYF.